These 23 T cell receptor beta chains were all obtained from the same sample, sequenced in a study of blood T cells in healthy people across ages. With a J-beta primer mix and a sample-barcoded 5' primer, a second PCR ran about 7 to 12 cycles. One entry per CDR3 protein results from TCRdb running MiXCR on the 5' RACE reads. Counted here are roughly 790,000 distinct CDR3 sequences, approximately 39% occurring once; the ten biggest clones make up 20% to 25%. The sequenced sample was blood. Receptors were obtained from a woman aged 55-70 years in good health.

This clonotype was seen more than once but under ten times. The CDR3 sequence is CASSLRRGQLSSYEQYF. The CDR3 nucleotides are TGTGCCAGCAGCTTACGCCGAGGGCAGTTAAGCTCCTACGAGCAGTACTTC. The chain couples TRBV13 to TRBJ2-7; possibly TRBD2 for D (5 bases). CDR3 length: 17 residues. V was pared by 2 bases and J by 0 bases, with 17 bases between. CDR1 and CDR2 (germline): PRHDT, FYEKMQ (reference sequence).

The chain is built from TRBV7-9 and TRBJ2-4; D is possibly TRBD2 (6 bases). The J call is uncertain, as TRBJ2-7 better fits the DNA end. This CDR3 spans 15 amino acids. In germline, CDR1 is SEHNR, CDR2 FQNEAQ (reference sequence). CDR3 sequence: CASSLMAEGKYEQYF. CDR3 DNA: TGTGCCAGCAGCCTAATGGCGGAGGGGAAATACGAGCAGTACTTC.

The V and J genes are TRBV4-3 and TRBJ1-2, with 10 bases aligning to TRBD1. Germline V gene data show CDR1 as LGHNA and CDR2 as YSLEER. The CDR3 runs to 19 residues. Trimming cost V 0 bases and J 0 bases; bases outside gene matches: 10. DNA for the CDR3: TGCGCCAGCAGCCAAGAGGCCCGGGACAGGGGCCCCTCTAACTATGGCTACACCTTC. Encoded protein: CASSQEARDRGPSNYGYTF.

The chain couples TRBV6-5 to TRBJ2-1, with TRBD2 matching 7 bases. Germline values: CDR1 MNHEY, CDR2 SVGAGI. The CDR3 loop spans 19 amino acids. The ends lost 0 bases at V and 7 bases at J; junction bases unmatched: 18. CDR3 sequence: CASSYSISHLGGGKNEQFF. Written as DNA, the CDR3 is TGTGCCAGCAGTTACTCTATATCGCACTTGGGGGGGGGTAAAAATGAGCAGTTCTTC.

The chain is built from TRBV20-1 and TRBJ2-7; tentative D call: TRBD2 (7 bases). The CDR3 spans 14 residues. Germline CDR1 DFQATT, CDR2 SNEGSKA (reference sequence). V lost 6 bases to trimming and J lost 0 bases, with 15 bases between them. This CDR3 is CSAGGGKGSYEQYF. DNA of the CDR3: TGCAGTGCAGGGGGGGGGAAGGGCTCCTACGAGCAGTACTTC.

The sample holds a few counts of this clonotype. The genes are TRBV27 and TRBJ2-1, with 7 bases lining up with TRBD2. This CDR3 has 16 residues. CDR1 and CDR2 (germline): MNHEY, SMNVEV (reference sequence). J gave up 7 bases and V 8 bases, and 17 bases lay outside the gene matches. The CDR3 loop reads CASPWPPRELENEQFF. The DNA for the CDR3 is TGTGCCAGCCCGTGGCCTCCGCGGGAGCTCGAGAATGAGCAGTTCTTC.

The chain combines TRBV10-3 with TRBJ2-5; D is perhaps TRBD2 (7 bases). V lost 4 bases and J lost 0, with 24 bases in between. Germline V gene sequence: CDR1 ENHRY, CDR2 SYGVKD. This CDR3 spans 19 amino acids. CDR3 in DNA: TGTGCCATCAGTGGGCGGGGGCGAGCCAAAGCCTCGGACCAAGAGACCCAGTACTTC. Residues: CAISGRGRAKASDQETQYF.

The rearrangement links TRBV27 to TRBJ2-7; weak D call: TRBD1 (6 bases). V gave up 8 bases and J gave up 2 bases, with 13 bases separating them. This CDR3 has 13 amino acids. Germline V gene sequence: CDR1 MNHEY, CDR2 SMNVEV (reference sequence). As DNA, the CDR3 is TGTGCCAGCCGGGACATCGGGCCCTACGAGCAGTACTTC. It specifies CASRDIGPYEQYF.

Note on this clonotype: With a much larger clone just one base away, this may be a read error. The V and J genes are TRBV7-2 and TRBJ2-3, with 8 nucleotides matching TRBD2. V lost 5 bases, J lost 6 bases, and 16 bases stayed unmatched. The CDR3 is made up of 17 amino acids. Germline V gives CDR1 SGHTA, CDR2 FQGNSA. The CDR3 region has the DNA TGTGCCAGCAGCCCCCGCGGGGGGAGCGGGAGTTGGGATACGCAGTATTTT. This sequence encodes CASSPRGGSGSWDTQYF.

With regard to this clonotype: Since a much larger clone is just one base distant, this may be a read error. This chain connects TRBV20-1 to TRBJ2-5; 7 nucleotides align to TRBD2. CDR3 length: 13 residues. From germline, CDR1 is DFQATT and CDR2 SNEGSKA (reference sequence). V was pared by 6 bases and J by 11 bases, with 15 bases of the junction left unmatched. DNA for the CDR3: TGCAGTGCGGGGGAGGGTAGCGAGCCGGGGCAGTACTTC. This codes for CSAGEGSEPGQYF.

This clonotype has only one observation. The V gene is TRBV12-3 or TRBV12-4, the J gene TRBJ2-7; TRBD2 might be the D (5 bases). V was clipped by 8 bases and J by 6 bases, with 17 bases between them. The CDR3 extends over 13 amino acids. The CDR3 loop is CASSGSTAGEQYF. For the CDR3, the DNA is TGTGCCAGCTCAGGTTCCACGGCGGGCGAGCAGTACTTC.

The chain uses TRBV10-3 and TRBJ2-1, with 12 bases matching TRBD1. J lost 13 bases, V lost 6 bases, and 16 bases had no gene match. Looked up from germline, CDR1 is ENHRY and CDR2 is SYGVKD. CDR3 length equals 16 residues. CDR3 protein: CAISVRGTGGAETQFF. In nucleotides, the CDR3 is TGTGCCATCAGCGTAAGGGGGACAGGGGGCGCGGAGACCCAGTTCTTC.

For the CDR3, the DNA is TGTGCCAGCAGTGACTCGAGCGGATTAGCGCAGTTCTTC. It yields the protein CASSDSSGLAQFF. This chain joins TRBV6-4 and TRBJ2-1, with a weak D call TRBD2 (5 bases). Germline lookup yields CDR1 MRHNA and CDR2 SNTAGT. V dropped 0 bases and J dropped 12 bases, with 12 bases sitting between them. CDR3 length equals 13 residues.

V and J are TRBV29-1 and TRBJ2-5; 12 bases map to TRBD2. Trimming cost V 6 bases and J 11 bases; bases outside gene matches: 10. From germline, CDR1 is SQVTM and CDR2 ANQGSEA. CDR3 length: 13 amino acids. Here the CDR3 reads CSVLAGGRGEQYF. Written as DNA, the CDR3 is TGCAGCGTGCTAGCGGGGGGGCGGGGAGAGCAGTACTTC.

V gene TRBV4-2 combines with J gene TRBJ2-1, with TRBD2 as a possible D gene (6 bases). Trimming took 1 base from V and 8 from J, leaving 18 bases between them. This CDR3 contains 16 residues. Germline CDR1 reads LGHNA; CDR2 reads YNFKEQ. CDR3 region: CASSQGLAGLGYEQFF. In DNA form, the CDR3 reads TGTGCCAGCAGCCAAGGGTTGGCGGGATTGGGGTATGAGCAGTTCTTC.

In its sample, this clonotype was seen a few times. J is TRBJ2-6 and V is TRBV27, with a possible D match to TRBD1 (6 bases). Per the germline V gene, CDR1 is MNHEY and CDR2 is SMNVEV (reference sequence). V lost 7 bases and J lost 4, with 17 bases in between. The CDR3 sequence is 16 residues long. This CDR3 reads CASTPDRLLGANVLTF. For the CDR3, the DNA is TGTGCCAGCACTCCGGACAGACTCCTAGGGGCCAACGTCCTGACTTTC.

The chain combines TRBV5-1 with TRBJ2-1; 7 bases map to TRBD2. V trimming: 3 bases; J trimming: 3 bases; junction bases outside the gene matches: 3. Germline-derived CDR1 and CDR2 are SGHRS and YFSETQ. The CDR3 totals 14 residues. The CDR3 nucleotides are TGCGCCAGCAGCTCCTGGACTAGCTACAATGAGCAGTTCTTC. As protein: CASSSWTSYNEQFF.

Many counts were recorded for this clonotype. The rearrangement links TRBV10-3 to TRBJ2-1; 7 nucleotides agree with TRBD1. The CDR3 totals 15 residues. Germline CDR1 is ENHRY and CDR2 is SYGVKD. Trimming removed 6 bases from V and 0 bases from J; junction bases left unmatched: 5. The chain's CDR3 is CAIRVRDSSYNEQFF. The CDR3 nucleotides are TGTGCCATCAGAGTCCGGGACAGCTCCTACAATGAGCAGTTCTTC.

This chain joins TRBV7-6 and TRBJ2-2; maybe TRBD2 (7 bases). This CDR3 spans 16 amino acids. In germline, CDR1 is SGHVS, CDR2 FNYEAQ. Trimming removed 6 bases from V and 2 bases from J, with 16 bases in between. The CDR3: CASSTAGAHNTGELFF. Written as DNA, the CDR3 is TGTGCCAGCAGTACCGCGGGGGCCCATAACACCGGGGAGCTGTTTTTT. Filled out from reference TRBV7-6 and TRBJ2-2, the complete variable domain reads GAGVSQSPRYKVTKRGQDVALRCDPISGHVSLYWYRQALGQGPEFLTYFNYEAQQDKSGLPNDRFSAERPEGSISTLTIQRTEQRDSAMYRCASSTAGAHNTGELFFGEGSRLTVL.

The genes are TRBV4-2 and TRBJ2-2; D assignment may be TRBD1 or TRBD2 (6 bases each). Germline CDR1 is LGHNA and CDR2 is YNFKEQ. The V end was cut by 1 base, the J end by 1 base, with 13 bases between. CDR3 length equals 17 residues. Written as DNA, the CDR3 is TGTGCCAGCAGCCAAGTAGGAGGGGGGCAGAACACCGGGGAGCTGTTTTTT. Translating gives CASSQVGGGQNTGELFF.

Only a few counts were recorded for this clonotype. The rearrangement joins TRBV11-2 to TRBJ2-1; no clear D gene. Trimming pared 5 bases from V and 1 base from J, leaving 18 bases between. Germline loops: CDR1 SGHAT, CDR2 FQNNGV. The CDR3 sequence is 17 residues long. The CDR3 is CASSRNKGTASYNEQFF. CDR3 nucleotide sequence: TGTGCCAGCAGCAGAAACAAGGGAACGGCATCCTACAATGAGCAGTTCTTC.

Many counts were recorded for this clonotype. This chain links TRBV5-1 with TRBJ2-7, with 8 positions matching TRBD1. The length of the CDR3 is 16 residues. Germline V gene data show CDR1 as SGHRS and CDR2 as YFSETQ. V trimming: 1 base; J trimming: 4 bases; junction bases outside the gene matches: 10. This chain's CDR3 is CASSLRAGQAMYEQYF. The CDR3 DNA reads TGCGCCAGCAGCTTGCGGGCGGGACAGGCGATGTACGAGCAGTACTTC.

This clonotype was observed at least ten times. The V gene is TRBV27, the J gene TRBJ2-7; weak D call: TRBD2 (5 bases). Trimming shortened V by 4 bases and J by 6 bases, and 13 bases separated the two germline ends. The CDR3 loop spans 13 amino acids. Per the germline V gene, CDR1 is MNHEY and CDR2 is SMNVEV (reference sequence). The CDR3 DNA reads TGTGCCAGCAGTTCAACAGCGGCCGGCGAGCAGTACTTC. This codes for CASSSTAAGEQYF.